The 3 T cell receptor beta chains presented below share a single source sample, sequenced in a study of blood T cell repertoires in COVID-19. Clones were sequenced by immunoSEQ multiplex PCR, and TCRdb holds only the in-frame ones, with some missing. The repertoire holds over 85,000 clones, with around 88% as singletons. The source material was peripheral blood. These receptor sequences come from a woman in her 70s with acute or convalescent COVID-19.

The V gene is TRBV2, the J gene TRBJ2-2; TRBD2 is a possible D gene (6 bases). CDR1 is SNHLY, CDR2 FYNNEI, per germline. CDR3 length equals 15 residues. V was pared by 4 bases and J by 5 bases, with 14 bases between. The CDR3 loop is CASSGSGAITGELFF. CDR3 nucleotides: TGTGCCAGCAGTGGGTCGGGAGCTATAACCGGGGAGCTGTTTTTT. The full variable domain, in which reference TRBV2 and TRBJ2-2 provide the parts outside the CDR3, is EPEVTQTPSHQVTQMGQEVILRCVPISNHLYFYWYRQILGQKVEFLVSFYNNEISEKSEIFDDQFSVERPDGSNFTLKIRSTKLEDSAMYFCASSGSGAITGELFFGEGSRLTVL.

This chain uses TRBV24-1 with TRBJ2-5; 16 positions match TRBD2. Trimming took 3 bases from V and 5 from J; bases not matched to a gene: 5. Germline V gene lookup returns CDR1 KGHDR and CDR2 SFDVKD. The CDR3 has 17 amino acids. The CDR3 reads CATSDRGLAGGRETQYF. DNA for the CDR3: TGTGCCACCAGTGATCGGGGACTAGCGGGAGGGCGTGAGACCCAGTACTTC.

The chain's CDR3 is CASSLRRLYNEQFF. As DNA, the CDR3 is TGTGCCAGCAGTTTACGGCGGCTCTACAATGAGCAGTTCTTC. The chain joins TRBV27 to TRBJ2-1, with D uncertain. The germline V and J ends were trimmed by 2 bases and 3 bases, with 8 bases remaining between them. The CDR3 covers 14 residues. Germline V gene data show CDR1 as MNHEY and CDR2 as SMNVEV (reference sequence).